A single sample is the source of the 6 T cell receptor beta chains below, sequenced in a study of cytomegalovirus exposure and HLA in healthy donors. The PCR ran on 60 Vbeta and 13 Jbeta primers. TCRdb keeps only in-frame clones here, not all; method: immunoSEQ multiplex PCR. The sample lists 80,000 to 100,000 clones, roughly 70% occurring once. The sequenced material came from PBMCs. These receptor sequences come from a man between 45 and 60 years old in good health and CMV-seronegative.

The V and J genes are TRBV5-1 and TRBJ1-2; D is uncertain. V dropped 3 bases and J dropped 3 bases, with 12 bases sitting between them. From germline, CDR1 is SGHRS and CDR2 YFSETQ. CDR3 length: 14 residues. The CDR3 region is CASSWGVTDYGYTF. The CDR3 nucleotides read TGCGCCAGCAGCTGGGGAGTAACAGACTATGGCTACACCTTC.

J is TRBJ1-1 and V is TRBV15, with D uncertain. The CDR3 covers 14 residues. V was trimmed by 0 bases and J by 1 base, leaving 6 bases between them. CDR1 and CDR2 from the germline V gene are LNHNV and YYDKDF (reference sequence). The CDR3 spells CATSRDRRNTEAFF. The DNA for the CDR3 is TGTGCCACCAGCAGAGATCGCAGGAACACTGAAGCTTTCTTT.

This clone has a single count. The rearrangement links TRBV5-4 to TRBJ2-1; 12 nucleotides align to TRBD2. CDR1 and CDR2 from the germline V gene are SGHNT and YYREEE (reference sequence). The J segment lost 5 bases and the V segment lost 4 bases, leaving 4 bases of the junction unmatched. This CDR3 contains 15 residues. CDR3: CASSRTSGKDNEQFF. The CDR3 coding sequence is TGTGCCAGCAGCCGGACTAGCGGGAAAGACAATGAGCAGTTCTTC. Full variable domain (remainder filled in from reference TRBV5-4 and TRBJ2-1): ETGVTQSPTHLIKTRGQQVTLRCSSQSGHNTVSWYQQALGQGPQFIFQYYREEENGRGNFPPRFSGLQFPNYSSELNVNALELDDSALYLCASSRTSGKDNEQFFGPGTRLTVL.

The chain combines TRBV6-5 with TRBJ2-3; the D gene is possibly TRBD2 (6 bases). Germline CDR1 is MNHEY and CDR2 is SVGAGI. V lost 1 base and J lost 6, with 8 bases in between. The CDR3 is 13 amino acids. CDR3: CASSYWREDTQYF. The CDR3 coding sequence is TGTGCCAGCAGTTACTGGAGGGAGGATACGCAGTATTTT.

The chain uses TRBV7-2 and TRBJ2-3; 10 positions match TRBD2. The V gene end was trimmed by 2 bases and the J gene end by 4 bases; junction bases not matched to a gene: 0. The CDR3 is 14 residues long. Germline CDR1 is SGHTA and CDR2 is FQGNSA. In nucleotides, the CDR3 is TGTGCCAGCAGCTTAACTAGCGGGGCAGATACGCAGTATTTT. This translates into CASSLTSGADTQYF.

This clone was detected a few times. The chain combines TRBV5-8 with TRBJ1-3, with unresolved D. This CDR3 contains 14 residues. V lost 2 bases to trimming and J lost 2 bases, with 8 bases between them. CDR1 and CDR2 from the germline V gene are SGHTS and YDEGEE. CDR3 DNA: TGTGCCAGCAGCTTTTGGCCACCTGGAAACACCATATATTTT. Translating it yields CASSFWPPGNTIYF.